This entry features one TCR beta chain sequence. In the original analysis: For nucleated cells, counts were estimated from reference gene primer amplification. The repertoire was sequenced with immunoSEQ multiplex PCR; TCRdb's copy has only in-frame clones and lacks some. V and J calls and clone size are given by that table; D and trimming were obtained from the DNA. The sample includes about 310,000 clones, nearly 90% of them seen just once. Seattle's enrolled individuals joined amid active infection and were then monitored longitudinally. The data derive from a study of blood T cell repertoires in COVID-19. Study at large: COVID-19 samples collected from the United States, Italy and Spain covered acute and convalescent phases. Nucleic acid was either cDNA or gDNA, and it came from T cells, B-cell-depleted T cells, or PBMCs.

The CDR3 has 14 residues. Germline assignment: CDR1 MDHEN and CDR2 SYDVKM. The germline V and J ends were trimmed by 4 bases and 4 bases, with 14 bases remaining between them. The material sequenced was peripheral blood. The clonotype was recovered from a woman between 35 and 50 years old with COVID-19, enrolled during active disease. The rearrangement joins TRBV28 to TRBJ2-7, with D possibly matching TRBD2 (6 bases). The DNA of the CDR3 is TGTGCCAGCAGTTCCTCCGGGACTGTGTACGAGCAGTACTTC. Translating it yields CASSSSGTVYEQYF. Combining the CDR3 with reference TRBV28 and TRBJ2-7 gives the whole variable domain DVKVTQSSRYLVKRTGEKVFLECVQDMDHENMFWYRQDPGLGLRLIYFSYDVKMKEKGDIPEGYSVSREKKERFSLILESASTNQTSMYLCASSSSGTVYEQYFGPGTRLTVT.